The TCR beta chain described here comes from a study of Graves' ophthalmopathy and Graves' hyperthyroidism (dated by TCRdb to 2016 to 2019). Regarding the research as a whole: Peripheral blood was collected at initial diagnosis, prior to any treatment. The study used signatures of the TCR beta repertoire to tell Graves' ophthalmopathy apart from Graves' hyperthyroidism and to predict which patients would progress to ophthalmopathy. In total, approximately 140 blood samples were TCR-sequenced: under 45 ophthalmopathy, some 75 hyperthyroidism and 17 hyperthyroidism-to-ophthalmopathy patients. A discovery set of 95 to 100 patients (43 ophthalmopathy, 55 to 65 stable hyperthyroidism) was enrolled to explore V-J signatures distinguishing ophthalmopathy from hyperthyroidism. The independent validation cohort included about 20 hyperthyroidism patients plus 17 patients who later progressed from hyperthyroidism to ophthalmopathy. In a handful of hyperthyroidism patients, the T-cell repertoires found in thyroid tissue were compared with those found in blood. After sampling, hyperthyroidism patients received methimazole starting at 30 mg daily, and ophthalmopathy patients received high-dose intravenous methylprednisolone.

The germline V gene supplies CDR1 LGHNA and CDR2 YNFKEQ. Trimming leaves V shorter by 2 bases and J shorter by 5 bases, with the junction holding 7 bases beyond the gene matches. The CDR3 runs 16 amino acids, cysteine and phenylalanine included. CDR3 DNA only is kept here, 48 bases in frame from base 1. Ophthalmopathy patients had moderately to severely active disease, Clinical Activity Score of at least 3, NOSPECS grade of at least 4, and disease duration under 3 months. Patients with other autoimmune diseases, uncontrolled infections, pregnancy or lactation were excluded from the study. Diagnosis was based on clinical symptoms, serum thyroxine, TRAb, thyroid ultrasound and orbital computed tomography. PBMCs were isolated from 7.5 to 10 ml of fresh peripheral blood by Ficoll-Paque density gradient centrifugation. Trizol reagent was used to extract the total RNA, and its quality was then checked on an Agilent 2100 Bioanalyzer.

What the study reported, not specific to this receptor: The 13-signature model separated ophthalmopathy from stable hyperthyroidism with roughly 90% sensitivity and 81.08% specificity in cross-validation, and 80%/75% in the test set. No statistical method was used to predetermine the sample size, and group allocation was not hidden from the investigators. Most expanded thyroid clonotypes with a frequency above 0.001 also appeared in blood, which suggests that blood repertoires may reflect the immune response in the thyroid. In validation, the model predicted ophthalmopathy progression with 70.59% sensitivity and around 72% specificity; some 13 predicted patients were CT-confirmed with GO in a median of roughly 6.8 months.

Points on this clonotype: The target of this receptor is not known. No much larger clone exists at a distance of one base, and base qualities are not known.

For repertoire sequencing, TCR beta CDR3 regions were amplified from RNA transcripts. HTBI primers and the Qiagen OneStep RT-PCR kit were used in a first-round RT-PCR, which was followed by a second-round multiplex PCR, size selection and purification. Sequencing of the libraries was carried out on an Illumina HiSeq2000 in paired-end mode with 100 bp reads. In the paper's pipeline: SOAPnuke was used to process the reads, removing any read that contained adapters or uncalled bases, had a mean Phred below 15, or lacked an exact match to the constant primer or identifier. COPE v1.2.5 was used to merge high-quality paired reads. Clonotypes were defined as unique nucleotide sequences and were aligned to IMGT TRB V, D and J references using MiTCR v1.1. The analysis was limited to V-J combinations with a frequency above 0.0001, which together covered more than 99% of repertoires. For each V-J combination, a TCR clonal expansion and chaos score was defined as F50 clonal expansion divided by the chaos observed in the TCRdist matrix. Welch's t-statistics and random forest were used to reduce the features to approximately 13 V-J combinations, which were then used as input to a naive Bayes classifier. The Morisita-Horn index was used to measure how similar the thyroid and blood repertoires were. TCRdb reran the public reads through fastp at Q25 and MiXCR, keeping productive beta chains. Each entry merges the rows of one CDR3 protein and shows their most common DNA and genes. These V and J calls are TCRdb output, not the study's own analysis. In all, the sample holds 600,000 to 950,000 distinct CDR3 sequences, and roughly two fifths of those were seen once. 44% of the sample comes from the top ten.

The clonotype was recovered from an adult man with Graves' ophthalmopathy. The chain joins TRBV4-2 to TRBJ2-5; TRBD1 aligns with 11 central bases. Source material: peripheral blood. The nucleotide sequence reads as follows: TGTGCCAGCAGCCAACACCCCGGGACAGGGGGGGAGACCCAGTACTTC. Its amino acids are CASSQHPGTGGETQYF.